This TCR beta chain was obtained from a study of blood T cell repertoires in COVID-19. Study context: Spain, Italy and the United States supplied samples that represented acute and convalescent COVID-19. T cells, B-cell-depleted T cells, or PBMCs supplied cDNA or gDNA.

Germline V CDR1 and CDR2: SGHKS, YYEKEE (reference sequence). Losses at the gene ends were 5 bases for V and 4 bases for J; bases not matched to a gene: 12. The CDR3 length is 17 residues. This clone was detected only once. Per the original methods: From reference gene primer amplification, estimates of nucleated cell counts were derived. Clones were sequenced by immunoSEQ multiplex PCR, and TCRdb holds only the in-frame ones, with some missing. That table gives V, J and clone size, and the DNA gave D and trimming. The profile covers about 120,000 clones, with roughly three quarters appearing a single time and 3% to 4.5% taken by the ten largest.

This receptor was taken from a woman aged 80 or over with acute or convalescent COVID-19. Sequenced sample: peripheral blood. V gene TRBV5-5 combines with J gene TRBJ2-1; TRBD2 matches at 10 bases. The CDR3 region is CASRAAGVSGGYNEQFF. The DNA of the CDR3 is TGTGCCAGCAGGGCTGCTGGTGTTAGCGGGGGGTACAATGAGCAGTTCTTC.